This T cell receptor (beta chain) was identified in a study of cytomegalovirus exposure and HLA in healthy donors. For the study at large: Genetic ancestry analysis placed around four fifths of the 400 or so donors that were genotyped in the Caucasian-associated cluster. Study-level findings and limits: Both high specificity and high sensitivity reportedly marked the classifier's diagnosis of cytomegalovirus status. With later analysis, a missense DCLRE1C variant became linked to TCR beta V- and J-gene trimming.

With 60 Vbeta and 13 Jbeta primers, the PCR was carried out. The assay was immunoSEQ multiplex PCR, and TCRdb's table has in-frame clones only and misses some. The sample carries 85,000 to 130,000 clones, under 80% recorded once. There are 15 residues in the CDR3. Trimming cost V 2 bases and J 7 bases; bases outside gene matches: 7. The V gene's germline CDR1 is SGHNT and CDR2 YYREEE (reference sequence). On this clone itself: Its target is not known.

The TCR originated in a woman under 30 in good health and CMV-seropositive. This sequence joins TRBV5-4 and TRBJ2-1; 9 nucleotides agree with TRBD2. Sequenced material: PBMCs. CDR3 sequence reads: CASSLLAGVMNEQFF. The CDR3 DNA sequence: TGTGCCAGCAGCTTATTAGCGGGAGTTATGAATGAGCAGTTCTTC. The variable domain in full, completed from reference TRBV5-4 and TRBJ2-1, reads ETGVTQSPTHLIKTRGQQVTLRCSSQSGHNTVSWYQQALGQGPQFIFQYYREEENGRGNFPPRFSGLQFPNYSSELNVNALELDDSALYLCASSLLAGVMNEQFFGPGTRLTVL.